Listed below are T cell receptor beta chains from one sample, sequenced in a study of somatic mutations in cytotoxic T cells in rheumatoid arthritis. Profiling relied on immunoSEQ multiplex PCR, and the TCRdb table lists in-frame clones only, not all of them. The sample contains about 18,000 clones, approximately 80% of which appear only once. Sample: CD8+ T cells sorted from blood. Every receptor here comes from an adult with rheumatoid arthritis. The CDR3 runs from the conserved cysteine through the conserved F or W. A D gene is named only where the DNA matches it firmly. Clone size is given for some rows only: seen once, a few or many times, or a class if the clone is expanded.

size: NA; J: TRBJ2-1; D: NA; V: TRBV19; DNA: TGTGCCAGTAGTAGCGGTGAGCAGTTCTTC; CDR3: CASSSGEQFF
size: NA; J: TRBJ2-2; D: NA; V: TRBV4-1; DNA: TGCGCCAGCAGCCAACCACAGGGGAGGGGGGGCCGGGAGCTGTTTTTT; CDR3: CASSQPQGRGGRELFF
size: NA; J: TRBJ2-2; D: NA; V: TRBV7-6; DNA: TGTGCCAGCAGTCATGCGACTACGAACACCGGGGAGCTGTTTTTT; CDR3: CASSHATTNTGELFF
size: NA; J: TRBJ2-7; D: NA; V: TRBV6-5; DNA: TGTGCCAGCAGTTACTCTCCGGGGGTCGACGAGCAGTACTTC; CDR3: CASSYSPGVDEQYF
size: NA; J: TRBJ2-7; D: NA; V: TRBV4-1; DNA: TGCGCCAGCAGCCAAGAATTAGCGCCAGCCTACGAGCAGTACTTC; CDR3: CASSQELAPAYEQYF
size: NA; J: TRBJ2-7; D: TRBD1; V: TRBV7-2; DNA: TGTGCCAGCAGCTTATGGGGACAGGGGGTCCACGAGCAGTACTTC; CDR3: CASSLWGQGVHEQYF
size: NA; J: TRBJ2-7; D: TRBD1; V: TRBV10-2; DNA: TGCGCCAGCAGGGGGGACAGGAGCTACGAGCAGTACTTC; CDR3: CASRGDRSYEQYF
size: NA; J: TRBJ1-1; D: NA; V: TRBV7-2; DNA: TGTGCCAGCAGCTTGAGTCAGGGCCCTATTGAAGCTTTCTTT; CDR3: CASSLSQGPIEAFF
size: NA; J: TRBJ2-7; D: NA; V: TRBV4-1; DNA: TGCGCCAGCAGCCAAGATCGGGGCGCCTACGAGCAGTACTTC; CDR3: CASSQDRGAYEQYF
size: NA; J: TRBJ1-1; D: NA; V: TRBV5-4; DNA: TGTGCCAGCAGCGTTGGGACTGAAGCTTTCTTT; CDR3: CASSVGTEAFF
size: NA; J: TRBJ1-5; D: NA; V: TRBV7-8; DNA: TGTGCCAGCAGCTTGACGACAGAAAATCAGCCCCAGCATTTT; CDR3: CASSLTTENQPQHF
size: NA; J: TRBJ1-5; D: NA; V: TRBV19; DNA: TGTGCCAGTAGTATAGCATCGAGGGGTCAGCCCCAGCATTTT; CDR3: CASSIASRGQPQHF
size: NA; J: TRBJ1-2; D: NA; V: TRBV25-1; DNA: TGTGCCAGCAGTCCGAGCTCCTTCTATGGCTACACCTTC; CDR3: CASSPSSFYGYTF
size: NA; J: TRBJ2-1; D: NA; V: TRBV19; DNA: TGTGCCAGTAGTAATTTAGATGAGCAGTTCTTC; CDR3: CASSNLDEQFF
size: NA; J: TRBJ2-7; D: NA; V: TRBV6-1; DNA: TGTGCCAGCAGCGGACACGAGCAGTACTTC; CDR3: CASSGHEQYF
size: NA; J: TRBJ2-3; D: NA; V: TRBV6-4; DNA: TGTGCCAGCAGTGACGGGAGCGGAACCACAGATACGCAGTATTTT; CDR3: CASSDGSGTTDTQYF
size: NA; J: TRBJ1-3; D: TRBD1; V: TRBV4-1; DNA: TGCGCCAGCAGCCATACAGGGGCTGGAAACACCATATATTTT; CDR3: CASSHTGAGNTIYF
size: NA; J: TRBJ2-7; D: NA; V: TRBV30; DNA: TGTGCCTGGAGTTTGGCGGGAAGCCCCTACGAGCAGTACTTC; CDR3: CAWSLAGSPYEQYF
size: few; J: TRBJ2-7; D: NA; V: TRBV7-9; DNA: TGTGCCAGCTCATGGGAGGGGGACGAGCAGTACTTC; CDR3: CASSWEGDEQYF
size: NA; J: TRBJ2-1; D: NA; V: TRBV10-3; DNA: TGTGCCACCCAACCCTCGGTCTCCTACAATGAGCAGTTCTTC; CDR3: CATQPSVSYNEQFF
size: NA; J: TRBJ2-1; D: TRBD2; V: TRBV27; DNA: TGTGCCAGCAGTCATGGACTAGCGCTAAACAATGAGCAGTTCTTC; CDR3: CASSHGLALNNEQFF
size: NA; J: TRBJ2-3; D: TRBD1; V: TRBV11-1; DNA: TGTGCCAGCAGCAACTCCGGGACAGGGCCAGATACGCAGTATTTT; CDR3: CASSNSGTGPDTQYF
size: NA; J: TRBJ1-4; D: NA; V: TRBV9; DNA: TGTGCCAGCAGCTCAGGACGGGCAACTAATGAAAAACTGTTTTTT; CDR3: CASSSGRATNEKLFF
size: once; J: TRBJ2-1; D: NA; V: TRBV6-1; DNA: TGTGCCAGCAGTGGGTGGACAGAGCAGTTCTTC; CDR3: CASSGWTEQFF
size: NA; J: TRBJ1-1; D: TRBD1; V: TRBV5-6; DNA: TGTGCCAGCAGCTTGGGAGGACAGGGTTTTTCCACTGAAGCTTTCTTT; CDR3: CASSLGGQGFSTEAFF